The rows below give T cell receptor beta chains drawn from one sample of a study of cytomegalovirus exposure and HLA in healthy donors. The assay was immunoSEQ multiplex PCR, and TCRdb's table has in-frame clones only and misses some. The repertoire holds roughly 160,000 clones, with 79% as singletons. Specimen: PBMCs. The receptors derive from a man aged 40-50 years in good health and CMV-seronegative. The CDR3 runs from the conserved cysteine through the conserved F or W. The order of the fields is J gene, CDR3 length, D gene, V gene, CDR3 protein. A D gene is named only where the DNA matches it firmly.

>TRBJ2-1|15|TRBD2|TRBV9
CASSGSGASYNEQFF
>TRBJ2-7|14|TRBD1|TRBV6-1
CASSADRASYEQYF
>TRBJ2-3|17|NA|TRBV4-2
CASSQGPIVGGTDTQYF
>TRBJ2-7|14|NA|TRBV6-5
CASSSSRGLYEQYF
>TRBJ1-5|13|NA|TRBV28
CASSLSGAQPQHF
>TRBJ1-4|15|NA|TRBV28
CASSLQQGLGEKLFF
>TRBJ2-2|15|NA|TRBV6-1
CASSILRGNTGELFF
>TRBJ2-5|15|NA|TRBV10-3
CATTKEGIKGETQYF
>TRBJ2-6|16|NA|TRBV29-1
CSVEKADLPGANGLTF
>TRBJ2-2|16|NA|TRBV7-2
CASRSGGATNTGELFF
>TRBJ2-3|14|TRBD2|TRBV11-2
CASSLETSQDTQYF
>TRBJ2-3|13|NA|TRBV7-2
CASRSRETDTQYF
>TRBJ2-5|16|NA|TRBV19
CASSIGGQGYQETQYF
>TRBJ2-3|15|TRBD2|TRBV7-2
CASRFTSGSQDTQYF
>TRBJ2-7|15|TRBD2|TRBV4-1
CASSQAGGSSYEQYF
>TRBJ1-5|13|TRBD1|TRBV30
CAWSGQGGQPQHF